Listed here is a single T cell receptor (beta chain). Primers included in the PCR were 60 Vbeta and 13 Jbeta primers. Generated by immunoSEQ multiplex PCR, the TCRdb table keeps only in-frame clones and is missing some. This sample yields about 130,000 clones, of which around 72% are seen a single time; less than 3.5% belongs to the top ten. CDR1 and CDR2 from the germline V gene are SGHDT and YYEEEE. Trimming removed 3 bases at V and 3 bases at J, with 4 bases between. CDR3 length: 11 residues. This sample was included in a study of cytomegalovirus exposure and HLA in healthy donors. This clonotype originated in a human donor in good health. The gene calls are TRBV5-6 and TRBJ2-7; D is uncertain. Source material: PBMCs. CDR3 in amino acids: CASSSNYEQYF. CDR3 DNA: TGTGCCAGCAGCTCCAACTACGAGCAGTACTTC.